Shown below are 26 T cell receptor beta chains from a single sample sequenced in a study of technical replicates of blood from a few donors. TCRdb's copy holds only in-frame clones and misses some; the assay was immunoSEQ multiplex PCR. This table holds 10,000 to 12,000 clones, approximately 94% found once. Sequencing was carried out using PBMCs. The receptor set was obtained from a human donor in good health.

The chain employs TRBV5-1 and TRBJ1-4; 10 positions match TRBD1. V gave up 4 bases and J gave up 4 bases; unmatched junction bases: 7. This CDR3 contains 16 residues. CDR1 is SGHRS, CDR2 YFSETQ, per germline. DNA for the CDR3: TGCGCCAGCAGCATTTTCGGACAGGGGGGTAATGAAAAACTGTTTTTT. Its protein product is CASSIFGQGGNEKLFF.

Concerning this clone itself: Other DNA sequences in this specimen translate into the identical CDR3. CDR3 sequence: CAISDRGETEAFF. CDR3 nucleotide sequence: TGTGCCATCAGTGACAGGGGTGAAACTGAAGCTTTCTTT. The chain couples TRBV10-3 to TRBJ1-1; D perhaps matches TRBD1 (6 bases). Per germline, CDR1 ENHRY and CDR2 SYGVKD. The CDR3 loop spans 13 amino acids. Trimming took off 3 bases at V and 5 bases at J, with 10 bases between the two ends.

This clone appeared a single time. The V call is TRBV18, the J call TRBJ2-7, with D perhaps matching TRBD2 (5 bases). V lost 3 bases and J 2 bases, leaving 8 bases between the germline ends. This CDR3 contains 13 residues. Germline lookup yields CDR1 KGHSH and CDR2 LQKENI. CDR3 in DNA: TGTGCCAGCTCACCCGGGGAAACCTACGAGCAGTACTTC. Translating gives CASSPGETYEQYF.

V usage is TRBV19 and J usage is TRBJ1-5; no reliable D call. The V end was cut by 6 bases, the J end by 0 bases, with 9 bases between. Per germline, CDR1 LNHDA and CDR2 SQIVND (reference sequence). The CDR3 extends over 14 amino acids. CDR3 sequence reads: CASSLSNSNQPQHF. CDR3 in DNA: TGTGCCAGTAGCCTCAGTAATAGCAATCAGCCCCAGCATTTT.

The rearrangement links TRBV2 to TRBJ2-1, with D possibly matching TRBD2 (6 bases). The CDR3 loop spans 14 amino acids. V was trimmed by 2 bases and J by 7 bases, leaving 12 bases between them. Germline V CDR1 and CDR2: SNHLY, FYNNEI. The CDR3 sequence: CASSEPGAGNEQFF. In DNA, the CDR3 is TGTGCCAGCAGTGAACCGGGAGCGGGTAATGAGCAGTTCTTC.

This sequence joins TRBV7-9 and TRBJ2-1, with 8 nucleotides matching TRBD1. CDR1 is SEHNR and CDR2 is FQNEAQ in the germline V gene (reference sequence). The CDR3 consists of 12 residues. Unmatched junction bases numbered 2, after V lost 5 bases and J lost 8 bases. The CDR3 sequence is CASSTTGDEQFF. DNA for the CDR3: TGTGCCAGCAGCACGACAGGGGATGAGCAGTTCTTC.

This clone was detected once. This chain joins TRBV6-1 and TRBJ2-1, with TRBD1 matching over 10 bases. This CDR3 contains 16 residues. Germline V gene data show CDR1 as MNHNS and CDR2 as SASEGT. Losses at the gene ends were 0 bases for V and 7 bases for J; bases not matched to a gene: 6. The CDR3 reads CASSEAGGQGKNEQFF. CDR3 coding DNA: TGTGCCAGCAGTGAAGCGGGGGGACAGGGGAAAAATGAGCAGTTCTTC.

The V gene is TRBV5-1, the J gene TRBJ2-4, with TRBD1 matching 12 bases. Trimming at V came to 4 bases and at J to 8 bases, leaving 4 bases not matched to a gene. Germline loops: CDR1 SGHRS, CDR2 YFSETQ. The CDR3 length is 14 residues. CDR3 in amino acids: CASSTGQGADIQYF. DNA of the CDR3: TGCGCCAGCAGCACGGGACAGGGGGCAGACATTCAGTACTTC.

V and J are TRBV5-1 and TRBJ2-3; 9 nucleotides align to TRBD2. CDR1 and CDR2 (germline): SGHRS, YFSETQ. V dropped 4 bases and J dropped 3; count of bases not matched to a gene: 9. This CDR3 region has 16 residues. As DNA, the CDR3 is TGCGCCAGCAGCCTCGCCCCCCTAGCGGGAACAGATACGCAGTATTTT. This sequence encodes CASSLAPLAGTDTQYF.

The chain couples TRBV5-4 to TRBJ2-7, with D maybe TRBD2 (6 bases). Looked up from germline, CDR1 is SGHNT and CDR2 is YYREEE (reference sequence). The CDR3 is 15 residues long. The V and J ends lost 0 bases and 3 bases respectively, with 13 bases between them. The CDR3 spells CASSLAGDGSYEQYF. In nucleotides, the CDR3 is TGTGCCAGCAGCTTGGCGGGGGACGGGAGCTACGAGCAGTACTTC. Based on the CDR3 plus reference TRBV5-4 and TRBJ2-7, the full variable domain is ETGVTQSPTHLIKTRGQQVTLRCSSQSGHNTVSWYQQALGQGPQFIFQYYREEENGRGNFPPRFSGLQFPNYSSELNVNALELDDSALYLCASSLAGDGSYEQYFGPGTRLTVT.

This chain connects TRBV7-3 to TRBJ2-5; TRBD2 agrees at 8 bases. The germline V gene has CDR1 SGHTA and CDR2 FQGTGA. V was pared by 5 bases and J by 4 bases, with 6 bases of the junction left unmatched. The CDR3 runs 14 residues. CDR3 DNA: TGTGCCAGCAGCCCAGCGGGAGCACCAGAGACCCAGTACTTC. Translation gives CASSPAGAPETQYF.

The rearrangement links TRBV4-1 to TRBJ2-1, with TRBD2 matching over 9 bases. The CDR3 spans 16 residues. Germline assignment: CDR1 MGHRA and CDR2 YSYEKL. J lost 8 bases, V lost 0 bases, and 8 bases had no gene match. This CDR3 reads CASSQDHLAGSDEQFF. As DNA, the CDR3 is TGCGCCAGCAGCCAAGATCACCTAGCGGGAAGCGATGAGCAGTTCTTC.

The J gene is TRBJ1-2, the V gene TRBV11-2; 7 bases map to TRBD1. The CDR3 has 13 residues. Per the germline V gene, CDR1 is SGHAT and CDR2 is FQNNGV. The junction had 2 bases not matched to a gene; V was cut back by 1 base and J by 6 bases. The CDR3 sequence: CASSLARGNGYTF. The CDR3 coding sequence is TGTGCCAGCAGCTTAGCCAGGGGGAATGGCTACACCTTC.

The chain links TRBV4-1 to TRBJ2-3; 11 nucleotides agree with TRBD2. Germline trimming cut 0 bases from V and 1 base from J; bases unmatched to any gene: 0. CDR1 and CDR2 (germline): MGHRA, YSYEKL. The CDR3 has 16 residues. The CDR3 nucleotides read TGCGCCAGCAGCCAAGAACTAGCGGGAGGCACAGATACGCAGTATTTT. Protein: CASSQELAGGTDTQYF.

The CDR3 DNA follows: TGTGCCAGCAGCCAAGACCAGGGTAATCAGCCCCAGCATTTT. It specifies CASSQDQGNQPQHF. The rearrangement joins TRBV4-2 to TRBJ1-5; D is perhaps TRBD1 (5 bases). Germline V lookup: CDR1 LGHNA, CDR2 YNFKEQ. Trimming removed 0 bases at V and 4 bases at J, with 7 bases between. This CDR3 contains 14 residues.

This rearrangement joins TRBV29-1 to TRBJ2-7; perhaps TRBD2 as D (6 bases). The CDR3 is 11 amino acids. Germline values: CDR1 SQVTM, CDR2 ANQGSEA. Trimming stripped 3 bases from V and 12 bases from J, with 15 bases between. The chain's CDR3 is CSVDSGGRVYF. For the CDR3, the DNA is TGCAGCGTTGATTCCGGGGGACGGGTGTACTTC.

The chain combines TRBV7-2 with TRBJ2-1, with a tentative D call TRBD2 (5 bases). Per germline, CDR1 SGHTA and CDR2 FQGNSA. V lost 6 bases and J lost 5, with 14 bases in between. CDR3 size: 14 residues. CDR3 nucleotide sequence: TGTGCCAGCAGTCGCCGGACTCACAACAATGAGCAGTTCTTC. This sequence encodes CASSRRTHNNEQFF.

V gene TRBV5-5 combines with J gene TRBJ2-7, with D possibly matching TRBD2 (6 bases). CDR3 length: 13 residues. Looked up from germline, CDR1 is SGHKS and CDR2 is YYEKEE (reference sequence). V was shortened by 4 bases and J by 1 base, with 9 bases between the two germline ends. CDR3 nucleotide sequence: TGTGCCAGCAGCCCGGGACTTTCCTACGAGCAGTACTTC. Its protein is CASSPGLSYEQYF.

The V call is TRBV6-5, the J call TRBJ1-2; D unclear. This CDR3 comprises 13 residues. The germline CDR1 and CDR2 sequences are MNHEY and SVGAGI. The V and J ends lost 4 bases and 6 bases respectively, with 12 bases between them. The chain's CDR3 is CASSLREGDGYTF. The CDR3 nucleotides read TGTGCCAGCAGTTTAAGGGAGGGAGATGGCTACACCTTC.

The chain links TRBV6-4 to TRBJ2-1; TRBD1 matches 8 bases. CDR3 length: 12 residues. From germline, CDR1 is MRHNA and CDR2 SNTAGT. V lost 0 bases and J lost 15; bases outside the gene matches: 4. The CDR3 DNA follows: TGTGCCAGCAGTGACTCCGGGACAGGCAGGTTCTTC. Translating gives CASSDSGTGRFF.

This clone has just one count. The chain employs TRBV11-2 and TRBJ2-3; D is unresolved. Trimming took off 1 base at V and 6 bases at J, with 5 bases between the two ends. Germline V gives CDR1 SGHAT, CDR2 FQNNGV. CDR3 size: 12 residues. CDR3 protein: CASSLAYDTQYF. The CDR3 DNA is TGTGCCAGCAGCTTAGCTTATGATACGCAGTATTTT.

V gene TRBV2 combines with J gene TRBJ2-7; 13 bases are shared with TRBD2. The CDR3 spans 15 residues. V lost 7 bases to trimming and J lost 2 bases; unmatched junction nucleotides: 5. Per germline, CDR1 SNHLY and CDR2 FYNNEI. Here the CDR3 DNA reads TGTGCCAGCAAATTCGGGACTAGCGGGACCTACGAGCAGTACTTC. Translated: CASKFGTSGTYEQYF.

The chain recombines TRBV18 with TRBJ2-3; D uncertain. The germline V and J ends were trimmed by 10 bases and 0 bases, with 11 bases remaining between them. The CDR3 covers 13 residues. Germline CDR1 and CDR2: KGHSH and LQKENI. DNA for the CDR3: TGTGCCACCCACAGAACTAGCACAGATACGCAGTATTTT. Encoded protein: CATHRTSTDTQYF.

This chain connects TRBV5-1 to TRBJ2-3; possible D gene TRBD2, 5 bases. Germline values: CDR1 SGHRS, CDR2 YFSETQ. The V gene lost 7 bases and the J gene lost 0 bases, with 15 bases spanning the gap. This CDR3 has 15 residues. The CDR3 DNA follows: TGCGCCAGCCGTACCTGGGGAGAGAGCACAGATACGCAGTATTTT. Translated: CASRTWGESTDTQYF.

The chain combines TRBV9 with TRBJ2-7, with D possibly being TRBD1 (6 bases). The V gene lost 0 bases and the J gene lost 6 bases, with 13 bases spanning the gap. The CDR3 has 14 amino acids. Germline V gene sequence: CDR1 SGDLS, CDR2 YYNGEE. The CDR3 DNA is TGTGCCAGCAGCGTAGCAGGGGACCACCTCGAGCAGTACTTC. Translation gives CASSVAGDHLEQYF.

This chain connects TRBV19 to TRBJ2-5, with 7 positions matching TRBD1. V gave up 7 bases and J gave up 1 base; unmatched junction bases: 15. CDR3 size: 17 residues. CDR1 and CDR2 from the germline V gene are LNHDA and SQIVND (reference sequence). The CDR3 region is CASTRTSGTVVQETQYF. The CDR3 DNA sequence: TGTGCCAGTACCCGGACCTCCGGGACAGTCGTCCAAGAGACCCAGTACTTC.